Listed here are 8 T cell receptor beta chains from one sample, sequenced in a study of Ad26.COV2.S vaccination and SARS-CoV-2 variants. The sample's treatment: around 19 received Ad26.COV2.S at low or high dose, single or two shots; 5 received placebo; per-sample allocation not given. Collection of the samples took place on day 63 after the first injection of vaccine or placebo. The method was immunoSEQ multiplex PCR; TCRdb's version includes in-frame clones alone and lacks a portion of them. The repertoire holds about 370,000 clones, with about nine tenths as singletons. The sequenced sample was peripheral blood, obtained in a trial of Ad26.COV2.S vaccine versus placebo. The receptor source for this set is a person aged 18-60 years who received the Ad26.COV2.S COVID-19 vaccine or a placebo.

The V gene is TRBV25-1, the J gene TRBJ2-5; TRBD1 is a possible D gene (6 bases). The germline V gene encodes CDR1 MGHDK and CDR2 SYGVNS. With 6 bases removed from V and 4 bases from J, the gap between germline ends came to 21 bases. This CDR3 has 16 amino acids. Here the CDR3 reads CASSASGQGYRETQYF. The CDR3 DNA is TGTGCCAGCAGCGCGTCTGGGCAGGGGTACCGAGAGACCCAGTACTTC.

The rearrangement uses TRBV24-1 and TRBJ2-5, with 13 bases lining up with TRBD2. The CDR3 runs to 15 residues. Trimming removed 4 bases from V and 7 bases from J; junction bases left unmatched: 5. Germline values: CDR1 KGHDR, CDR2 SFDVKD. The CDR3 here is CATSDGLAGVGTQYF. The DNA for the CDR3 is TGTGCCACCAGTGACGGACTAGCGGGAGTGGGGACCCAGTACTTC.

This chain connects TRBV6-1 to TRBJ2-7; 12 bases align to TRBD2. Germline V gene data show CDR1 as MNHNS and CDR2 as SASEGT. Unmatched junction bases numbered 11, after V lost 3 bases and J lost 5 bases. The CDR3 covers 17 residues. The CDR3 here is CASSDLLRTSGNDEQYF. CDR3 nucleotides: TGTGCCAGCAGTGATTTACTTCGGACTAGCGGGAACGACGAGCAGTACTTC.

The CDR3 DNA sequence: TGTGCCAGCAGTTGGATCGGCTTACCGAGCTCCTACAATGAGCAGTTCTTC. Translated: CASSWIGLPSSYNEQFF. V is TRBV27 and J is TRBJ2-1; D unresolved. Trimming left V 4 bases short and J 0 bases short, with 16 bases between. This CDR3 is 17 amino acids long. The V gene's germline CDR1 is MNHEY and CDR2 SMNVEV (reference sequence).

The J gene is TRBJ2-5, the V gene TRBV9, with 8 bases lining up with TRBD2. The junction had 15 bases not matched to a gene; V was cut back by 0 bases and J by 5 bases. CDR1 is SGDLS, CDR2 YYNGEE, per germline. This CDR3 is built from 18 residues. The CDR3 protein is CASSVATGGTLKRETQYF. The DNA of the CDR3 is TGTGCCAGCAGCGTAGCTACGGGGGGGACTCTCAAGCGGGAGACCCAGTACTTC. The full variable domain, completed using reference TRBV9 and TRBJ2-5, is DSGVTQTPKHLITATGQRVTLRCSPRSGDLSVYWYQQSLDQGLQFLIQYYNGEERAKGNILERFSAQQFPDLHSELNLSSLELGDSALYFCASSVATGGTLKRETQYFGPGTRLLVL.

The V gene is TRBV5-3, the J gene TRBJ2-3, with a possible D match to TRBD2 (5 bases). Being an ORF, TRBV5-3 has a function that is uncertain. The CDR3 is 16 amino acids. Trimming took 4 bases from V and 0 from J, leaving 15 bases between them. CDR3 region: CARSRGLWDSTDTQYF. The CDR3 bases are TGTGCCAGAAGCCGAGGGCTGTGGGATAGCACAGATACGCAGTATTTT.

V and J are TRBV9 and TRBJ2-1, with D perhaps TRBD1 (5 bases). Trimming took 6 bases from V and 8 from J, leaving 12 bases between them. The germline gives CDR1 SGDLS, CDR2 YYNGEE. The CDR3 is 12 residues long. The CDR3 region is CASTPDTHEQFF. DNA for the CDR3: TGTGCCAGCACCCCGGACACCCATGAGCAGTTCTTC.

This chain joins TRBV12-1 and TRBJ2-2; the table's D call TRBD2 went unverified against the DNA. TRBV12-1 is classified as a pseudogene. This CDR3 spans 17 amino acids. The CDR3 coding sequence is TGTGCCAGCAGCCCGACTAGCGGGAGTCAGTCGAGCGGGGAGCTGTTTTTT. Its translation: CASSPTSGSQSSGELFF.